A selection of T cell receptor beta chains follows, all from one sample in a study of OX40 agonist ivuxolimab in advanced cancers. Sequencing used immunoSEQ multiplex PCR; TCRdb keeps in-frame clones, though not all of them. The sample carries roughly 140,000 clones, 94% recorded once. The sequencing used CD4+ or CD8+ T cells sorted from blood, collected in a trial of the OX40 agonist ivuxolimab. These TCRs come from an adult with an advanced solid tumor such as melanoma, head and neck, liver or kidney cancer. The CDR3 runs from the conserved cysteine through the conserved F or W. A D gene is named only where the DNA matches it firmly. Size is stated for part of the rows, as once, few or many counts, or as a class when the clone is expanded.

d_call: NA; j_call: TRBJ1-6; v_call: TRBV5-7; clone_size: NA; cdr3_aa: CASSWGGREDSPLHF; cdr3_nt: TGTGCCAGCAGCTGGGGGGGACGGGAAGATTCACCCCTCCACTTT
d_call: TRBD2; j_call: TRBJ2-5; v_call: TRBV4-3; clone_size: NA; cdr3_aa: CASSRGSGGAETQYF; cdr3_nt: TGCGCCAGCAGCCGTGGGAGCGGGGGGGCGGAGACCCAGTACTTC
d_call: NA; j_call: TRBJ1-2; v_call: TRBV9; clone_size: NA; cdr3_aa: CASSVAHRQIYGYTF; cdr3_nt: TGTGCCAGCAGCGTAGCTCATCGGCAGATCTATGGCTACACCTTC
d_call: NA; j_call: TRBJ2-3; v_call: TRBV19; clone_size: NA; cdr3_aa: CASSGLGRRLTDTQYF; cdr3_nt: TGTGCCAGTAGTGGTTTAGGCAGGAGGCTCACAGATACGCAGTATTTT
d_call: TRBD2; j_call: TRBJ2-3; v_call: TRBV19; clone_size: NA; cdr3_aa: CASRERLAGDTQYF; cdr3_nt: TGTGCCAGTAGGGAACGACTAGCGGGGGACACGCAGTATTTT
d_call: TRBD1; j_call: TRBJ2-2; v_call: TRBV5-1; clone_size: once; cdr3_aa: CASSGGAGGGRTGELFF; cdr3_nt: TGCGCCAGCAGCGGGGGTGCAGGGGGCGGAAGGACCGGGGAGCTGTTTTTT
d_call: NA; j_call: TRBJ2-2; v_call: TRBV6-6; clone_size: NA; cdr3_aa: CASRGAAGELFF; cdr3_nt: TGTGCCAGCAGAGGCGCAGCCGGGGAGCTGTTTTTT
d_call: TRBD2; j_call: TRBJ2-7; v_call: TRBV27; clone_size: NA; cdr3_aa: CASREREAYYEQYF; cdr3_nt: TGTGCCAGCAGGGAGCGGGAGGCCTATTACGAGCAGTACTTC
d_call: TRBD1; j_call: TRBJ1-4; v_call: TRBV5-4; clone_size: NA; cdr3_aa: CASSSRQGRSEKLFF; cdr3_nt: TGTGCCAGCAGCTCAAGACAGGGTCGCTCTGAAAAACTGTTTTTT
d_call: NA; j_call: TRBJ1-1; v_call: TRBV6-1; clone_size: NA; cdr3_aa: CASSEGATEAFF; cdr3_nt: TGTGCCAGCAGTGAAGGAGCCACTGAAGCTTTCTTT
d_call: TRBD1; j_call: TRBJ1-2; v_call: TRBV5-1; clone_size: NA; cdr3_aa: CASSPGGTGIDGYTF; cdr3_nt: TGCGCCAGCAGCCCGGGGGGGACAGGGATTGATGGCTACACCTTC
d_call: TRBD1; j_call: TRBJ1-3; v_call: TRBV4-3; clone_size: NA; cdr3_aa: CASSQDTGAGNTIYF; cdr3_nt: TGCGCCAGCAGCCAAGATACAGGGGCCGGAAACACCATATATTTT
d_call: NA; j_call: TRBJ2-4; v_call: TRBV27; clone_size: once; cdr3_aa: CASSYRDRRVTYF; cdr3_nt: TGTGCCAGCAGTTACCGGGACCGTCGAGTTACCTACTTC
d_call: NA; j_call: TRBJ2-1; v_call: TRBV7-9; clone_size: NA; cdr3_aa: CASSLVGKGEQFF; cdr3_nt: TGTGCCAGCAGCTTAGTAGGGAAGGGTGAGCAGTTCTTC